These 20 T cell receptor beta chains originate from one sample sequenced in a study of blood T cell repertoires in COVID-19. Clones were read by immunoSEQ multiplex PCR, and TCRdb kept only the in-frame ones, dropping some. The table includes approximately 330,000 clones, 90% detected once. Sample: peripheral blood. The receptor set was obtained from a woman between 35 and 50 years old with COVID-19, enrolled during active disease.

The genes are TRBV29-1 and TRBJ1-3, with 7 bases that match TRBD1. CDR3 size: 13 residues. Unmatched junction bases numbered 7, after V lost 7 bases and J lost 4 bases. Germline V lookup: CDR1 SQVTM, CDR2 ANQGSEA. As DNA, the CDR3 is TGCAGCGCACTACCGGGACAGGGAAACACCATATATTTT. It yields the protein CSALPGQGNTIYF.

The chain is built from TRBV19 and TRBJ1-2, with TRBD1 identical over 9 bases. V dropped 5 bases and J dropped 1; count of bases not matched to a gene: 11. The length of the CDR3 is 17 residues. CDR1 LNHDA and CDR2 SQIVND come from the germline V gene (reference sequence). The CDR3 nucleotides are TGTGCCAGTAGTTCCCGAAGACAGGGGGAGTTTAACTATGGCTACACCTTC. Its translation is CASSSRRQGEFNYGYTF.

Comments on this clone: The sample has other DNA sequences that encode this CDR3 too. CDR3 amino acids: CASSPRGNTEAFF. DNA of the CDR3: TGTGCCAGCAGCCCTAGGGGGAACACTGAAGCTTTCTTT. The chain links TRBV27 to TRBJ1-1; possibly TRBD1 for D (5 bases). The V end was cut by 6 bases, the J end by 1 base, with 9 bases between. This CDR3 spans 13 amino acids. The germline gives CDR1 MNHEY, CDR2 SMNVEV (reference sequence).

The chain carries TRBV10-3 and TRBJ1-3; 7 bases line up with TRBD1. This CDR3 comprises 15 residues. Germline CDR1 ENHRY, CDR2 SYGVKD. J gave up 7 bases and V 2 bases, and 8 bases lay outside the gene matches. The CDR3 loop reads CAISETGAQRNTIYF. The CDR3 DNA sequence: TGTGCCATCAGTGAGACAGGGGCTCAACGGAACACCATATATTTT.

This clone was observed a single time. The chain joins TRBV19 to TRBJ1-2, with D unclear. Germline assignment: CDR1 LNHDA and CDR2 SQIVND (reference sequence). The CDR3 is 16 amino acids. V lost 9 bases, J lost 0 bases, and 20 bases lay in between. CDR3 DNA sequence: TGTGCCAGGGCCCTATCGATGGCAGGTCCTAACTATGGCTACACCTTC. Amino acid sequence: CARALSMAGPNYGYTF.

This chain uses TRBV28 with TRBJ1-1, with D unresolved. The V gene's germline CDR1 is MDHEN and CDR2 SYDVKM. This CDR3 has 14 amino acids. Deletions cut 6 bases from V and 0 bases from J, with 11 bases between. CDR3 DNA: TGTGCCAGCAGCTTTTCAAGCTTGAACACTGAAGCTTTCTTT. It is translated as CASSFSSLNTEAFF.

This chain connects TRBV18 to TRBJ2-7, with a tentative D call TRBD1 (6 bases). Germline CDR1 is KGHSH and CDR2 is LQKENI. V shed 8 bases and J shed 5 bases, with 16 bases lying between them. The CDR3 is made up of 13 amino acids. The CDR3 DNA is TGTGCCAGCCGGCAAACAGGGTTCGACGAGCAGTACTTC. Encoded protein: CASRQTGFDEQYF.

The rearrangement uses TRBV2 and TRBJ2-1, with a weak D call TRBD2 (6 bases). CDR1 and CDR2 from the germline V gene are SNHLY and FYNNEI. The CDR3 consists of 14 residues. Deletions cut 7 bases from V and 1 base from J, with 11 bases between. The CDR3 sequence is CASMRGGSYNEQFF. The CDR3 region has the DNA TGTGCCAGCATGCGGGGCGGGTCCTACAATGAGCAGTTCTTC.

The V gene is TRBV19, the J gene TRBJ1-1; the D gene is possibly TRBD1 (6 bases). V was clipped by 3 bases and J by 2 bases, with 13 bases between them. This CDR3 contains 15 residues. The germline V gene has CDR1 LNHDA and CDR2 SQIVND (reference sequence). CDR3 protein: CASSISRGRNTEAFF. DNA of the CDR3: TGTGCCAGTAGTATTAGCAGGGGTCGAAACACTGAAGCTTTCTTT. Combining the CDR3 with reference TRBV19 and TRBJ1-1 gives the whole variable domain DGGITQSPKYLFRKEGQNVTLSCEQNLNHDAMYWYRQDPGQGLRLIYYSQIVNDFQKGDIAEGYSVSREKKESFPLTVTSAQKNPTAFYLCASSISRGRNTEAFFGQGTRLTVV.

The rearrangement links TRBV27 to TRBJ2-2; 8 positions match TRBD1. With V trimmed by 7 bases and J by 7 bases, 11 bases remained unmatched. CDR3 length equals 15 residues. Per the germline V gene, CDR1 is MNHEY and CDR2 is SMNVEV (reference sequence). The CDR3 nucleotides are TGTGCCAGCACCCAGGGAGGCAGGGGGCTCGGGGAGCTGTTTTTT. It is translated as CASTQGGRGLGELFF.

This chain connects TRBV28 to TRBJ1-1, with D hard to call. The V gene's germline CDR1 is MDHEN and CDR2 SYDVKM. The V and J ends lost 8 bases and 7 bases respectively, with 5 bases between them. The CDR3 has 9 residues. CDR3 sequence reads: CASGLEAFF. The CDR3 bases are TGTGCCAGCGGCCTTGAAGCTTTCTTT.

V usage is TRBV5-1 and J usage is TRBJ2-1; 11 nucleotides align to TRBD2. The CDR3 spans 15 residues. Looked up from germline, CDR1 is SGHRS and CDR2 is YFSETQ. Trimming took 4 bases from V and 3 from J; bases not matched to a gene: 3. In DNA form, the CDR3 reads TGCGCCAGCAGCACGGGACTAGCGGACTACAATGAGCAGTTCTTC. Its translation is CASSTGLADYNEQFF.

The chain uses TRBV28 and TRBJ1-5, with a possible D match to TRBD1 (6 bases). V shed 6 bases and J shed 8 bases, with 11 bases lying between them. CDR1 MDHEN and CDR2 SYDVKM come from the germline V gene. CDR3 length: 12 residues. CDR3: CASRPYREPQHF. CDR3 nucleotides: TGTGCCAGCAGGCCATACAGGGAGCCCCAGCATTTT.

Comments on this clone: An end of the junction differs from the germline gene, which may be a read error. J is TRBJ1-4 and V is TRBV5-4; no definite D call. Germline values: CDR1 SGHNT, CDR2 YYREEE (reference sequence). The CDR3 consists of 11 residues. The CDR3 coding sequence is TGTGCCAGCAGTTCCCCCACAGAGACTACTTTT. Protein sequence: CASSSPTETTF.

This sequence joins TRBV28 and TRBJ1-2, with TRBD1 matching over 9 bases. After removal of 6 bases from V and 7 bases from J, the junction contained 15 bases not matched to a gene. The CDR3 runs to 16 residues. Germline values: CDR1 MDHEN, CDR2 SYDVKM. Written as DNA, the CDR3 is TGTGCCAGCAGCCTTACAGGAGACAGGGGGAATCGTGGCTACACCTTC. It specifies CASSLTGDRGNRGYTF.

The chain recombines TRBV7-6 with TRBJ2-2; 12 positions agree with TRBD2. Germline CDR1 and CDR2: SGHVS and FNYEAQ. The CDR3 runs to 17 residues. The V segment lost 2 bases and the J segment 1 base; nucleotides outside the gene matches: 2. The DNA for the CDR3 is TGTGCCAGCAGCTTATTGACTAGCGGGGGGAACACCGGGGAGCTGTTTTTT. It encodes CASSLLTSGGNTGELFF.

For the CDR3, the DNA is TGTGCCAGTAGTCCCTTAGGGGTAGCTGGGGCCAACGTCCTGACTTTC. Translated: CASSPLGVAGANVLTF. The V call is TRBV19, the J call TRBJ2-6; tentatively, D is TRBD1 (5 bases). CDR1 and CDR2 (germline): LNHDA, SQIVND (reference sequence). Trimming stripped 5 bases from V and 2 bases from J, with 13 bases between. The CDR3 runs 16 residues.

This chain connects TRBV30 to TRBJ1-1, with D possibly TRBD1 on 6 matching bases. CDR3 size: 13 residues. Per germline, CDR1 GTSNPN and CDR2 SVGIG (reference sequence). Trimming shortened V by 8 bases and J by 0 bases, and 13 bases separated the two germline ends. For the CDR3, the DNA is TGTGCCGGGGGTTACAGGGTGAACACTGAAGCTTTCTTT. Amino acid sequence: CAGGYRVNTEAFF. The full variable domain, with the rest looked up from reference TRBV30 and TRBJ1-1, is SQTIHQWPATLVQPVGSPLSLECTVEGTSNPNLYWYRQAAGRGLQLLFYSVGIGQISSEVPQNLSASRPQDRQFILSSKKLLLSDSGFYLCAGGYRVNTEAFFGQGTRLTVV.

V and J are TRBV27 and TRBJ1-2, with D possibly matching TRBD1 (6 bases). The CDR3 consists of 13 residues. V lost 5 bases, J lost 6 bases, and 13 bases lay in between. CDR1 and CDR2 from the germline V gene are MNHEY and SMNVEV (reference sequence). CDR3 nucleotides: TGTGCCAGCAGTCCCTACAGGGTGGATGGCTACACCTTC. It is translated as CASSPYRVDGYTF.

The chain employs TRBV27 and TRBJ1-5, with TRBD1 as a possible D gene (5 bases). The CDR3 totals 14 residues. The ends were cut back, 6 bases at V and 4 bases at J, with 13 bases in the middle. CDR1 and CDR2 (germline): MNHEY, SMNVEV (reference sequence). CDR3 residues: CASRRGHENQPQHF. The CDR3 DNA sequence: TGTGCCAGCAGACGTGGACACGAAAATCAGCCCCAGCATTTT.